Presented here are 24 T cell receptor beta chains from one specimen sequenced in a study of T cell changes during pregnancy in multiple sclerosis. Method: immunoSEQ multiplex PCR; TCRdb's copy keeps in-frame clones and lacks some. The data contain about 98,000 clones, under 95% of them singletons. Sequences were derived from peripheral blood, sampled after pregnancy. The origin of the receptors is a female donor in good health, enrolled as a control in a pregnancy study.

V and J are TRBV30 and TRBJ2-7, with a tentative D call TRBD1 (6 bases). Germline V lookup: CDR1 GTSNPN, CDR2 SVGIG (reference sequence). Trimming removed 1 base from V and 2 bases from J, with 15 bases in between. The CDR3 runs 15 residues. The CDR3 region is CAWSGQESITYEQYF. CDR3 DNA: TGTGCCTGGAGTGGACAGGAGTCCATCACCTACGAGCAGTACTTC. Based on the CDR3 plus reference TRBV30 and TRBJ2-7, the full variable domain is SQTIHQWPATLVQPVGSPLSLECTVEGTSNPNLYWYRQAAGRGLQLLFYSVGIGQISSEVPQNLSASRPQDRQFILSSKKLLLSDSGFYLCAWSGQESITYEQYFGPGTRLTVT.

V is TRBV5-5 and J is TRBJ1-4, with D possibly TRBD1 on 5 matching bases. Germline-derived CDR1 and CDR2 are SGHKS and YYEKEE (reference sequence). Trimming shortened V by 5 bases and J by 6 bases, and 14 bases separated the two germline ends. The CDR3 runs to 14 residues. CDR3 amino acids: CASSGWGGDEKLFF. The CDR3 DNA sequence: TGTGCCAGCAGTGGTTGGGGGGGGGATGAAAAACTGTTTTTT. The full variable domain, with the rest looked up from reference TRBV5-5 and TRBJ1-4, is DAGVTQSPTHLIKTRGQQVTLRCSPISGHKSVSWYQQVLGQGPQFIFQYYEKEERGRGNFPDRFSARQFPNYSSELNVNALLLGDSALYLCASSGWGGDEKLFFGSGTQLSVL.

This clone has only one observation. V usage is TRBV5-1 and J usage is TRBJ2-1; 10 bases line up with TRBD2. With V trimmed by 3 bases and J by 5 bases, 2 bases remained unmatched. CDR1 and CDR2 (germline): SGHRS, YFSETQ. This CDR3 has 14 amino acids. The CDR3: CASSSSGGNNEQFF. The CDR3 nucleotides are TGCGCCAGCAGCTCTAGCGGGGGTAACAATGAGCAGTTCTTC.

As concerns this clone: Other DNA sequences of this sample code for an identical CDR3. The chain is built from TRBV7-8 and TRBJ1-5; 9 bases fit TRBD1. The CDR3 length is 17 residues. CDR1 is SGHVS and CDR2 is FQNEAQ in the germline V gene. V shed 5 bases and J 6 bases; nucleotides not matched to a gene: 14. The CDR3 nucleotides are TGTGCCAGCAGCCCGACCGGGGGGACAGGGAGAAGTCAGCCCCAGCATTTT. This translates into CASSPTGGTGRSQPQHF. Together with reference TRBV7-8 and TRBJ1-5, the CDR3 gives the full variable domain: GAGVSQSPRYKVAKRGQDVALRCDPISGHVSLFWYQQALGQGPEFLTYFQNEAQLDKSGLPSDRFFAERPEGSVSTLKIQRTQQEDSAVYLCASSPTGGTGRSQPQHFGDGTRLSIL.

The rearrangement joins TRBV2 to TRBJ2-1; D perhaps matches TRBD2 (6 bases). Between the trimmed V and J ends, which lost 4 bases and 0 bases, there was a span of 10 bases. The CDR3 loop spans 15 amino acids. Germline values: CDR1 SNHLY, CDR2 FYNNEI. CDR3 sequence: CASSGGVSSYNEQFF. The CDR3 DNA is TGTGCCAGCAGTGGGGGGGTTAGCTCCTACAATGAGCAGTTCTTC. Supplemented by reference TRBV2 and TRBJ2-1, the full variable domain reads EPEVTQTPSHQVTQMGQEVILRCVPISNHLYFYWYRQILGQKVEFLVSFYNNEISEKSEIFDDQFSVERPDGSNFTLKIRSTKLEDSAMYFCASSGGVSSYNEQFFGPGTRLTVL.

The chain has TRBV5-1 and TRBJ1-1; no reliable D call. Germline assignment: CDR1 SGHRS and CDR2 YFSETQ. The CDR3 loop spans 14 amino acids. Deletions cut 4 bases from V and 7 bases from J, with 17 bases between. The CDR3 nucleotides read TGCGCCAGCAGCCCCTCCGGAGGACTTAATGAAGCTTTCTTT. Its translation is CASSPSGGLNEAFF. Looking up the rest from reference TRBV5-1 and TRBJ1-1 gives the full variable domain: KAGVTQTPRYLIKTRGQQVTLSCSPISGHRSVSWYQQTPGQGLQFLFEYFSETQRNKGNFPGRFSGRQFSNSRSEMNVSTLELGDSALYLCASSPSGGLNEAFFGQGTRLTVV.

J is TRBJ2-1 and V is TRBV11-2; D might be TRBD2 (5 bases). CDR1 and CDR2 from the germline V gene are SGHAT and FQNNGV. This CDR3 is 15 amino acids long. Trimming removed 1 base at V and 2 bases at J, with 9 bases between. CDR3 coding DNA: TGTGCCAGCAGCTTAGGTGGGAGAACCTACAATGAGCAGTTCTTC. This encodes CASSLGGRTYNEQFF.

The CDR3 protein is CASSLSKAGRADTQYF. The CDR3 bases are TGTGCCAGCAGCTTATCCAAAGCGGGGAGGGCAGATACGCAGTATTTT. The chain combines TRBV7-9 with TRBJ2-3; 7 bases map to TRBD2. This CDR3 is built from 16 residues. V gave up 2 bases and J gave up 4 bases; unmatched junction bases: 9. Germline assignment: CDR1 SEHNR and CDR2 FQNEAQ (reference sequence). Full variable domain (outside the CDR3, taken from reference TRBV7-9 and TRBJ2-3): DTGVSQNPRHKITKRGQNVTFRCDPISEHNRLYWYRQTLGQGPEFLTYFQNEAQLEKSRLLSDRFSAERPKGSFSTLEIQRTEQGDSAMYLCASSLSKAGRADTQYFGPGTRLTVL.

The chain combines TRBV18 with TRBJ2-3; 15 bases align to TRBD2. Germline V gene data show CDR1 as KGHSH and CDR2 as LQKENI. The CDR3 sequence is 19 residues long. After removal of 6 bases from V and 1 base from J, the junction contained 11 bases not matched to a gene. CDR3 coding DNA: TGTGCCAGCTCTCTCAGGACTAGCGGGAGGGCCTCCCGCACAGATACGCAGTATTTT. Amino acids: CASSLRTSGRASRTDTQYF.

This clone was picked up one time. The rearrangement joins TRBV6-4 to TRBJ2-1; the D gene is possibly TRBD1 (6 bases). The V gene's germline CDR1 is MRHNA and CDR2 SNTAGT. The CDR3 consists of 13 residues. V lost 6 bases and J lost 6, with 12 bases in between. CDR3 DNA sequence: TGTGCCAGCAGAGTTACAGGGTCCAATGAGCAGTTCTTC. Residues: CASRVTGSNEQFF.

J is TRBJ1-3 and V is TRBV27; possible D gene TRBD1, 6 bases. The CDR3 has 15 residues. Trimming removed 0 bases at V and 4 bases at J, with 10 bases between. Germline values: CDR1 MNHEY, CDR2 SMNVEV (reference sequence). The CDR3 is CASSLSRGAGNTIYF. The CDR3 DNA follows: TGTGCCAGCAGTTTATCTCGGGGGGCCGGAAACACCATATATTTT.

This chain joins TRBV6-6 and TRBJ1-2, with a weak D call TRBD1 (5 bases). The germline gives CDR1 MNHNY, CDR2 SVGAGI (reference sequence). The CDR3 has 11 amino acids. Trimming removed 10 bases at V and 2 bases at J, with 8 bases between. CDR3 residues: CATDRNYGYTF. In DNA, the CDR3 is TGTGCCACCGACAGAAACTATGGCTACACCTTC.

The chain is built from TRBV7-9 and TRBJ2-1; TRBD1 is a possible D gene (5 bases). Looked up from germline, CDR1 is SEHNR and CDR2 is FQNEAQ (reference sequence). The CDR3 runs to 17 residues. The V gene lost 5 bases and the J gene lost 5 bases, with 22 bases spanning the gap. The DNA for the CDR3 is TGTGCCAGCAGCCCACCTTTAGGGGTCGAAGATGACAATGAGCAGTTCTTC. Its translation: CASSPPLGVEDDNEQFF.

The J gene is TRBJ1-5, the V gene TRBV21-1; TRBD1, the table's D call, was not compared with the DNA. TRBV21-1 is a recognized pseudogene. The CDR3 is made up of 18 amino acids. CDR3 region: CASSKEGRGRLSNQPQHF. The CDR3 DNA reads TGTGCCAGCAGCAAAGAGGGCAGGGGGCGCCTAAGCAATCAGCCCCAGCATTTT.

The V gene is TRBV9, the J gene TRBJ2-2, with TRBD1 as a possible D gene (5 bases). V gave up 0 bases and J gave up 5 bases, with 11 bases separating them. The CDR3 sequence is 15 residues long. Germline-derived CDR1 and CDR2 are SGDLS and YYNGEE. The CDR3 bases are TGTGCCAGCAGCGTAGAGGCAGGGTGGACCGGGGAGCTGTTTTTT. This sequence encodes CASSVEAGWTGELFF.

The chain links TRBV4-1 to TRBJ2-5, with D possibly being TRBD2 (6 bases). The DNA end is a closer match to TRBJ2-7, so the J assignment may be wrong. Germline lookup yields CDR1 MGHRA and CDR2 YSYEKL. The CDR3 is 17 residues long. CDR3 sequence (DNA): TGCGCCAGCAGCCACAAGAGATGGGACTTGCCTGGTTACGAGCAGTACTTC. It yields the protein CASSHKRWDLPGYEQYF.

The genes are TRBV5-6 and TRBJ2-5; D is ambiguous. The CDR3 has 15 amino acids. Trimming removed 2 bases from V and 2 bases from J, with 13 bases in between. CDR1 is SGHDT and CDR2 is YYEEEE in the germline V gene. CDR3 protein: CASSFPSSVQETQYF. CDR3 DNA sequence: TGTGCCAGCAGCTTCCCGTCTTCAGTTCAAGAGACCCAGTACTTC.

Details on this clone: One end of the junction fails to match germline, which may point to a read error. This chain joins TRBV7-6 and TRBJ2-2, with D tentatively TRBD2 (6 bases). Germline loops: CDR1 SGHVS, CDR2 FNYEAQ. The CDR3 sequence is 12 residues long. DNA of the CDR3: TGTGCCAGCAGCCCGAGACTAGGGGACCTGTTTTTT. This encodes CASSPRLGDLFF. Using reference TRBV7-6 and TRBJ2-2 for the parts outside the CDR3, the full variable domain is GAGVSQSPRYKVTKRGQDVALRCDPISGHVSLYWYRQALGQGPEFLTYFNYEAQQDKSGLPNDRFSAERPEGSISTLTIQRTEQRDSAMYRCASSPRLGDLFFGEGSRLTVL.

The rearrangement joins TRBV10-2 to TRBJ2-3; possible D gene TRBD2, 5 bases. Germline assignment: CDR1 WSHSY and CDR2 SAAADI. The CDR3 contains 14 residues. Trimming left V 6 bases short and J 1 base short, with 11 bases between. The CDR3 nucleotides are TGCGCCAGCAGACTTCAGAGGGGCACAGATACGCAGTATTTT. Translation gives CASRLQRGTDTQYF.

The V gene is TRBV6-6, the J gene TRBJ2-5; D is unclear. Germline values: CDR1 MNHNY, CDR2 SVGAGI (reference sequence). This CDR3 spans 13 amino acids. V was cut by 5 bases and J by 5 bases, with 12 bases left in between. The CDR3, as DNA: TGTGCCAGCAGTCCAACTACCGTCGAGACCCAGTACTTC. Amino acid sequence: CASSPTTVETQYF.

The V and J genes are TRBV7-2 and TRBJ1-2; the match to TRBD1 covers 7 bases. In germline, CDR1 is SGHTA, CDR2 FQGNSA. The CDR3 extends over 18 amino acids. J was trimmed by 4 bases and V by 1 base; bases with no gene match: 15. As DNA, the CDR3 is TGTGCCAGCAGCTTAGACTCCCATGAGACAGGGAGATCCTATGGCTACACCTTC. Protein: CASSLDSHETGRSYGYTF.

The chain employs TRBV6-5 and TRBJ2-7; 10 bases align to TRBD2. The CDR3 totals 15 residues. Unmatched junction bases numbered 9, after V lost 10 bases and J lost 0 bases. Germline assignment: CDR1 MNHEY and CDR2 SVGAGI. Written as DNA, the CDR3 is TGTGCCACCTCCGGGACTAGCGTCCCCTCCTACGAGCAGTACTTC. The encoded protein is CATSGTSVPSYEQYF.

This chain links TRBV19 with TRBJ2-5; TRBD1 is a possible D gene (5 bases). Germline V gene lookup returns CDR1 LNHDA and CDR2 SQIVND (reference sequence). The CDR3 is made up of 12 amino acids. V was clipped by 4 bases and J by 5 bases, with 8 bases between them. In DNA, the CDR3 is TGTGCCAGTAGTAATAGGGGTGAGACCCAGTACTTC. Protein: CASSNRGETQYF.

CDR3 amino acids: CASSMAGQGSSYNSPLHF. In DNA, the CDR3 is TGTGCCAGTAGTATGGCTGGACAGGGGAGCTCCTATAATTCACCCCTCCACTTT. The rearrangement links TRBV19 to TRBJ1-6; 9 positions match TRBD1. The CDR3 is 18 residues long. The V and J ends lost 3 bases and 0 bases, in that order; junction bases with no gene match: 6. Germline CDR1 and CDR2: LNHDA and SQIVND (reference sequence).